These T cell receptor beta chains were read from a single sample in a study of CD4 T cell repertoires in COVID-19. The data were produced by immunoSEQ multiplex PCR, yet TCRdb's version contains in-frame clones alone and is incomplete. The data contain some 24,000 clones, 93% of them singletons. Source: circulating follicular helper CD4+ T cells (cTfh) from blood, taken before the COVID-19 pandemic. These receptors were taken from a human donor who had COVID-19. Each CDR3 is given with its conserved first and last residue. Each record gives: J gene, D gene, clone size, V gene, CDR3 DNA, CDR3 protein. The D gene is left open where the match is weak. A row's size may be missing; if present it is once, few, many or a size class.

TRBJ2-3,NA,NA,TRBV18,TGTGCCAGCTCACCCTGGGCCTCCGGCCGTTCTGGTACGCAGTATTTT,CASSPWASGRSGTQYF
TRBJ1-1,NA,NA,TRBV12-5,TGTGCTAGTGGTTTGGTAATATCCCAGTACATGAACACTGAAGCTTTCTTT,CASGLVISQYMNTEAFF
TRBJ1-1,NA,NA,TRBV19,TGTGCCAGTAGTCAACAGGGTTTGCGCACTGAAGCTTTCTTT,CASSQQGLRTEAFF
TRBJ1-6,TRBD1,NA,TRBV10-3,TGTGCCACGGGACAGGCCAATGATTCACCCCTCCACTTT,CATGQANDSPLHF
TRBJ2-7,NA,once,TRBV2,TGTGCCAGCAGTGAAGCGCTTCAGGCCGTCGCCAGGCAGTACTTC,CASSEALQAVARQYF
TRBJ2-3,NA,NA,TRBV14,TGTGCCAGCAGCCAAGAGGGGAGGCTCAGCACAGATACGCAGTATTTT,CASSQEGRLSTDTQYF
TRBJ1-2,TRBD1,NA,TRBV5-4,TGTGCCAGCAGTCATTCACAGGGGGACTATGGCTACACCTTC,CASSHSQGDYGYTF
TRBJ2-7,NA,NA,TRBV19,TGTGCCAGTAGTCTCTCCCGGGGCGAGCAGTACTTC,CASSLSRGEQYF
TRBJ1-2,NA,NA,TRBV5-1,TGCGCCAGCAGCTTGGCCGACGGGGGCTATGGCTACACCTTC,CASSLADGGYGYTF
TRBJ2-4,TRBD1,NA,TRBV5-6,TGTGCCAGCAGACCAACAGGGGGCAAGGGGAACATTCAGTACTTC,CASRPTGGKGNIQYF
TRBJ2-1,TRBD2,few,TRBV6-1,TGTGCCAGCAGTGCAATGCTACCGGGACTAGCGGGAGATAGTGAGCAGTTCTTC,CASSAMLPGLAGDSEQFF
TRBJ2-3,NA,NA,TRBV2,TGTGCCAGCCGGGCACAGGAGCGCACAGATACGCAGTATTTT,CASRAQERTDTQYF
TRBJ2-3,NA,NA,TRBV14,TGTGCCAGCAGCCAAGACATTTCAGATACGCAGTATTTT,CASSQDISDTQYF
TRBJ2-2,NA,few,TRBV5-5,TGTGCCAGCAGCTTGGGGCAGGAGCTGTTTTTT,CASSLGQELFF
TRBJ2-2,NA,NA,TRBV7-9,TGTGCCAGCAGCATAGGGGGGGAATCCACCGGGGAGCTGTTTTTT,CASSIGGESTGELFF
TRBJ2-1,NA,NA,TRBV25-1,TGTGCCAGCAGTGATGAGACTTTCTACAATGAGCAGTTCTTC,CASSDETFYNEQFF
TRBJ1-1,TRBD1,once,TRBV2,TGTGCCAGCAGGGCTGACAGGGCAGGAAGGGCTGAAGCTTTCTTT,CASRADRAGRAEAFF
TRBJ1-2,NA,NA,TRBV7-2,TGTGCCAGCAGGCCGGGCCTGACAGCTAACTATGGCTACACCTTC,CASRPGLTANYGYTF
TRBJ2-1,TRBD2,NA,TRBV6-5,TGTGCCAGCGCGAGGACTAGCGGATCTGAGCAGTTCTTC,CASARTSGSEQFF
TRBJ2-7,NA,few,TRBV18,TGTGCCAGCTCCCAAGGACAGGGCGGGAGCTCCTACGAGCAGTACTTC,CASSQGQGGSSYEQYF
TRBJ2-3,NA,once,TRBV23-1,TGCGCCAGCAGTCAATCGCGATTCCCGCTCACAGATACGCAGTATTTT,CASSQSRFPLTDTQYF
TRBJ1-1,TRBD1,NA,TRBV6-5,TGTGCCAGCAGGATGGGGGACAGGAACACTGAAGCTTTCTTT,CASRMGDRNTEAFF
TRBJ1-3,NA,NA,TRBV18,TGTGCCAGCTCACCTTTACGGGATGGAAACACCATATATTTT,CASSPLRDGNTIYF
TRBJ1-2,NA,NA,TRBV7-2,TGTGCCAGCAGCCCAGGGGTACTCAGGGGCCGCAATGGCTACACCTTC,CASSPGVLRGRNGYTF
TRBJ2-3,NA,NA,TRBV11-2,TGTGCCAGCAGCCTGGTAGGCGGGACAGATACGCAGTATTTT,CASSLVGGTDTQYF
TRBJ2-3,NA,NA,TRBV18,TGTGCCAGCTCACCGAACAGGGACCCAGATACGCAGTATTTT,CASSPNRDPDTQYF
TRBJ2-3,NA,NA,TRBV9,TGTGCCAGCAGCCCTAGGGGGACCACAGATACGCAGTATTTT,CASSPRGTTDTQYF
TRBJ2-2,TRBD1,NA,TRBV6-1,TGTGCCAGCGGCTGGGACAGGGGGGGTACCGGGGAGCTGTTTTTT,CASGWDRGGTGELFF
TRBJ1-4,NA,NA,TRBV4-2,TGTGCCAGCAGCCAAGTCTTCGAAAAACTGTTTTTT,CASSQVFEKLFF
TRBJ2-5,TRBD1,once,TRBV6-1,TGTGCCAGCGTCAGGGGGTCGGAAGAGACCCAGTACTTC,CASVRGSEETQYF
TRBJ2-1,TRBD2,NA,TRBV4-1,TGCGCCAGCAGCCAACAGGGACTAGCGGGGGGGATCTCCTACAATGAGCAGTTCTTC,CASSQQGLAGGISYNEQFF
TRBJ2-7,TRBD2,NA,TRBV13,TGTGCCAGCAGCTTACGCGGGAGGGTGAACGAGCAGTACTTC,CASSLRGRVNEQYF
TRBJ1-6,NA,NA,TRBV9,TGTGCCAGCAGCCCAACGACAGAGAATAATTCACCCCTCCACTTT,CASSPTTENNSPLHF
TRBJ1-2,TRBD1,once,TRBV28,TGTGCTGCAGGGGGTCCTAACTATGGCTACACCTTC,CAAGGPNYGYTF
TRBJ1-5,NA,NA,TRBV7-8,TGTGCCAGCTCTTCCGGGACAAATGAGCAGCCCCAGCATTTT,CASSSGTNEQPQHF
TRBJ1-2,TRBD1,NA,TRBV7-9,TGTGCCAGCAGCTTAGGTCAGGGGGCTGGCTATGGCTACACCTTC,CASSLGQGAGYGYTF